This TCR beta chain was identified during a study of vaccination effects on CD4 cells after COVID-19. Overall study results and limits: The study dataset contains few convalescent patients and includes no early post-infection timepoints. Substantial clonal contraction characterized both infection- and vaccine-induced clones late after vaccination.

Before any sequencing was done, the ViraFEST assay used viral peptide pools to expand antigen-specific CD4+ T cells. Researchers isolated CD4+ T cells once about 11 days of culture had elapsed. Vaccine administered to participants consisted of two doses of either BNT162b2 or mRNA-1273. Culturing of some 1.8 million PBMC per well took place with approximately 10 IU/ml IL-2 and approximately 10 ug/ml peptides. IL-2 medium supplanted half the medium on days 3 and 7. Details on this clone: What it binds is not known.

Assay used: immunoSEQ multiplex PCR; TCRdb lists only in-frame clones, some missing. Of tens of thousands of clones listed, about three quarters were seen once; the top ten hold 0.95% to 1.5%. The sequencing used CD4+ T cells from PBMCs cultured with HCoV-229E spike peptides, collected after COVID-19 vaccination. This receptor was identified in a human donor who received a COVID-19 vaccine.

In nucleotides, the CDR3 is TGTGCCAGCAGAAAACAGGGATCGAACTATGGCTACACCTTC. This sequence encodes CASRKQGSNYGYTF. The chain couples TRBV6-5 to TRBJ1-2; possibly TRBD1 for D (6 bases). The ends were cut back, 6 bases at V and 2 bases at J, with 13 bases in the middle. The CDR3 spans 14 residues. Germline V gene data show CDR1 as MNHEY and CDR2 as SVGAGI.